Presented here are 29 T cell receptor beta chains from one specimen sequenced in a study of identical twins. TCRdb fed the 5' RACE reads into MiXCR, producing one record per CDR3 protein. The table lists hundreds of thousands of distinct CDR3 sequences, under 9% of them singletons, with around 0.98% in the top ten. Another study also made use of these data, one on yellow fever vaccine responses in identical twins.

Sequences were obtained from PBMCs. The receptors originated from a woman younger than 30 in good health.

Only a few counts were recorded for this clonotype. The chain is built from TRBV20-1 and TRBJ1-5, with D hard to call. The CDR3 consists of 12 residues. Deletions cut 5 bases from V and 4 bases from J, with 9 bases between. In germline, CDR1 is DFQATT, CDR2 SNEGSKA (reference sequence). The CDR3 bases are TGCAGTGCTGGAAGGTCAAATCAGCCCCAGCATTTT. This codes for CSAGRSNQPQHF.

The chain employs TRBV19 and TRBJ2-2, with no clear D. The CDR3 has 14 amino acids. Germline CDR1 LNHDA, CDR2 SQIVND (reference sequence). The ends were cut back, 7 bases at V and 6 bases at J, with 15 bases in the middle. The CDR3 DNA reads TGTGCCAGTACCACGTACTACCCCGCCGGGGAGCTGTTTTTT. Translated, it gives CASTTYYPAGELFF.

The DNA of the CDR3 is TGCGCCAGCAGCGTGAGAGGGGGGAGGGATGTCGAGCAGTACTTC. Amino acids: CASSVRGGRDVEQYF. The rearrangement links TRBV5-1 to TRBJ2-7; D may be TRBD2 (7 bases). The ends were cut back, 4 bases at V and 6 bases at J, with 20 bases in the middle. Germline V gives CDR1 SGHRS, CDR2 YFSETQ. The CDR3 length is 15 residues.

This clonotype was detected a few times. This chain links TRBV12-3 or TRBV12-4 with TRBJ2-7; unclear D gene. CDR3 length: 13 residues. Trimming left V 3 bases short and J 2 bases short, with 8 bases between. The CDR3 nucleotides read TGTGCCAGCAGTTTTGGCGATGCCTACGAGCAGTACTTC. This translates into CASSFGDAYEQYF.

The chain is built from TRBV12-3 or TRBV12-4 and TRBJ2-2, with 7 bases matching TRBD1. V lost 5 bases to trimming and J lost 7 bases; unmatched junction nucleotides: 10. The CDR3 sequence is 15 residues long. Here the CDR3 reads CASSPSRGQGGELFF. CDR3 nucleotide sequence: TGTGCCAGCAGTCCAAGTAGGGGGCAGGGCGGGGAGCTGTTTTTT.

This clonotype was counted many times. The CDR3 sequence: CASRGGLAGSTDTQYF. CDR3 nucleotide sequence: TGTGCCAGCAGGGGGGGACTAGCGGGATCCACAGATACGCAGTATTTT. V and J are TRBV12-3 or TRBV12-4 and TRBJ2-3; 13 bases map to TRBD2. The length of the CDR3 is 16 residues. Unmatched junction bases numbered 5, after V lost 6 bases and J lost 2 bases.

This rearrangement joins TRBV7-9 to TRBJ2-7; D uncertain. CDR3 length: 14 amino acids. Trimming removed 4 bases at V and 5 bases at J, with 15 bases between. Germline V gene lookup returns CDR1 SEHNR and CDR2 FQNEAQ (reference sequence). Here the CDR3 DNA reads TGTGCCAGCAGCTCCAGACCCGCAGGCGACGAGCAGTACTTC. Translating gives CASSSRPAGDEQYF.

In its sample, this clonotype was seen many times. The rearrangement joins TRBV6-5 to TRBJ1-5; D may be TRBD1 (6 bases). CDR1 is MNHEY, CDR2 SVGAGI, per germline. V gave up 4 bases and J gave up 3 bases, with 7 bases separating them. This CDR3 comprises 13 residues. The CDR3 DNA reads TGTGCCAGCAGTTGGACAGCCAATCAGCCCCAGCATTTT. Its protein product is CASSWTANQPQHF.

In this sample, this clonotype turned up a few times. The V gene is TRBV4-2, the J gene TRBJ2-3; possibly TRBD1 or TRBD2 for D (5 bases each). The CDR3 spans 15 residues. V was trimmed by 0 bases and J by 4 bases, leaving 11 bases between them. The germline V gene encodes CDR1 LGHNA and CDR2 YNFKEQ. The CDR3 sequence is CASSQEWDPADTQYF. The CDR3 nucleotides read TGTGCCAGCAGCCAAGAGTGGGACCCCGCAGATACGCAGTATTTT.

On this clonotype itself: A much larger clone differs by one base, so this may be a read error. The chain combines TRBV4-3 with TRBJ2-1, with D maybe TRBD1 (5 bases). The germline V gene encodes CDR1 LGHNA and CDR2 YSLEER. The germline V and J ends were trimmed by 4 bases and 3 bases, with 16 bases remaining between them. The length of the CDR3 is 16 residues. The CDR3 protein is CASSLVQGPLYNEQFF. The CDR3 coding sequence is TGCGCCAGCAGCCTCGTCCAGGGTCCCCTCTACAATGAGCAGTTCTTC.

In its sample, this clonotype was seen a few times. The chain is built from TRBV5-4 and TRBJ2-1; 9 bases fit TRBD1. This CDR3 has 14 residues. Germline CDR1 reads SGHNT; CDR2 reads YYREEE (reference sequence). V was clipped by 5 bases and J by 7 bases; unmatched bases: 7. CDR3 sequence: CASRYGQGQNEQFF. The DNA of the CDR3 is TGTGCCAGCAGATACGGACAGGGGCAGAATGAGCAGTTCTTC.

This clonotype was counted between two and nine times. The chain carries TRBV27 and TRBJ2-7; D is perhaps TRBD2 (7 bases). Trimming cost V 7 bases and J 0 bases, with 13 bases left between them. Germline V gene lookup returns CDR1 MNHEY and CDR2 SMNVEV (reference sequence). The CDR3 contains 14 residues. The CDR3 loop reads CASTDRTSSYEQYF. CDR3 nucleotide sequence: TGTGCCAGCACCGACAGGACTAGCTCCTACGAGCAGTACTTC.

The chain carries TRBV6-2 or TRBV6-3 and TRBJ2-2, with 7 nucleotides matching TRBD1. Germline V gives CDR1 MNHEY, CDR2 SVGEGT. Trimming removed 5 bases from V and 6 bases from J; junction bases left unmatched: 15. The CDR3 runs to 17 residues. The CDR3 reads CASSIHRGQLGAGELFF. The CDR3 nucleotides are TGTGCCAGCAGTATCCACAGGGGCCAGCTGGGGGCCGGGGAGCTGTTTTTT.

This clonotype was recorded many times. The chain uses TRBV10-3 and TRBJ2-7, with D possibly TRBD2 on 5 matching bases. V shed 2 bases and J shed 7 bases, with 18 bases lying between them. This CDR3 has 15 residues. Germline V gene sequence: CDR1 ENHRY, CDR2 SYGVKD. CDR3 region: CAISEGGTFYGEQYF. The DNA for the CDR3 is TGTGCCATCAGTGAGGGAGGCACCTTCTATGGAGAGCAGTACTTC.

In its sample, this clonotype was seen many times. This chain uses TRBV20-1 with TRBJ1-1; 7 bases line up with TRBD1. The CDR3 is made up of 13 amino acids. Losses at the gene ends were 5 bases for V and 8 bases for J; bases not matched to a gene: 11. Germline V gives CDR1 DFQATT, CDR2 SNEGSKA (reference sequence). The CDR3 DNA reads TGCAGTGCTCCACAAAATCGAGGGGGCGAAGCTTTCTTT. Translating it yields CSAPQNRGGEAFF.

This clonotype came up a few times. The V call is TRBV10-3, the J call TRBJ2-7; unclear D gene. CDR3 length equals 14 residues. Germline V lookup: CDR1 ENHRY, CDR2 SYGVKD. The V gene lost 5 bases and the J gene lost 0 bases, with 11 bases spanning the gap. CDR3 region: CAISREVLSYEQYF. The CDR3, as DNA: TGTGCCATCAGTAGAGAGGTTCTCTCCTACGAGCAGTACTTC.

This chain uses TRBV20-1 with TRBJ1-6; TRBD1 matches 7 bases. The CDR3 consists of 15 residues. Trimming at V came to 2 bases and at J to 10 bases, leaving 11 bases not matched to a gene. Looked up from germline, CDR1 is DFQATT and CDR2 is SNEGSKA (reference sequence). The CDR3 DNA is TGCAGTGCTAGACATCTGACAGGGTCGCGGTCACCCCTCCACTTT. Translated, it gives CSARHLTGSRSPLHF.

This chain joins TRBV6-1 and TRBJ2-5, with 7 bases matching TRBD2. Germline V gives CDR1 MNHNS, CDR2 SASEGT. The V segment lost 6 bases and the J segment 2 bases; nucleotides outside the gene matches: 6. This CDR3 contains 14 residues. The CDR3 DNA sequence: TGTGCCAGCAGATCCGGGACTAAGCAAGAGACCCAGTACTTC. It translates to CASRSGTKQETQYF.

This clonotype was seen more than once but under ten times. V is TRBV7-9 and J is TRBJ2-1; perhaps TRBD1 as D (5 bases). CDR3 size: 14 residues. Trimming removed 0 bases at V and 5 bases at J, with 8 bases between. Germline V lookup: CDR1 SEHNR, CDR2 FQNEAQ (reference sequence). The CDR3 bases are TGTGCCAGCAGCTTAGCGAGCAGGGACAATGAGCAGTTCTTC. This gives the protein CASSLASRDNEQFF.

This chain links TRBV7-9 with TRBJ2-7, with 12 bases matching TRBD1. After removal of 6 bases from V and 4 bases from J, the junction contained 4 bases not matched to a gene. Germline V gene lookup returns CDR1 SEHNR and CDR2 FQNEAQ (reference sequence). The CDR3 covers 14 residues. The CDR3 region is CASRQGQGAYEQYF. The CDR3 bases are TGTGCCAGCAGGCAGGGACAGGGGGCGTACGAGCAGTACTTC.

The chain recombines TRBV4-3 with TRBJ2-3; 7 positions agree with TRBD2. The ends lost 3 bases at V and 2 bases at J; junction bases unmatched: 8. The CDR3 length is 16 residues. Germline V gene data show CDR1 as LGHNA and CDR2 as YSLEER. Here the CDR3 reads CASSQEASGVTDTQYF. The CDR3 nucleotides are TGCGCCAGCAGCCAGGAGGCTAGCGGAGTCACAGATACGCAGTATTTT.

This clonotype was picked up many times. The genes are TRBV9 and TRBJ2-1; D is possibly TRBD2 (5 bases). V lost 3 bases and J lost 9, with 16 bases in between. CDR3 length equals 14 residues. CDR1 and CDR2 from the germline V gene are SGDLS and YYNGEE. The CDR3 coding sequence is TGTGCCAGCAGCGCCCCTAGAAGTGAGGGTGAGCAGTTCTTC. Protein sequence: CASSAPRSEGEQFF.

The CDR3 region is CASSVGISGANVLTF. CDR3 nucleotides: TGTGCCAGCAGTGTCGGGATATCTGGGGCCAACGTCCTGACTTTC. J is TRBJ2-6 and V is TRBV25-1; possibly TRBD2 for D (5 bases). CDR3 length: 15 amino acids. V lost 4 bases to trimming and J lost 1 base, with 8 bases between them. The germline gives CDR1 MGHDK, CDR2 SYGVNS.

This clonotype was counted between two and nine times. The CDR3 region is CASSVDSSPGDEQFF. The DNA of the CDR3 is TGTGCCAGCAGTGTCGACAGTAGTCCCGGGGATGAGCAGTTCTTC. The chain joins TRBV28 to TRBJ2-1; either TRBD1 or TRBD2 may supply D (5 bases each). The ends were cut back, 5 bases at V and 8 bases at J, with 19 bases in the middle. Germline V gives CDR1 MDHEN, CDR2 SYDVKM. This CDR3 region has 15 residues.

The chain employs TRBV28 and TRBJ1-1; 7 positions match TRBD1. This CDR3 contains 15 residues. Trimming at V came to 4 bases and at J to 5 bases, leaving 10 bases not matched to a gene. CDR1 and CDR2 from the germline V gene are MDHEN and SYDVKM. CDR3 nucleotide sequence: TGTGCCAGCAGTTCGGGACAGACGGCCCAAACTGAAGCTTTCTTT. Protein sequence: CASSSGQTAQTEAFF.

In its sample, this clonotype was seen a few times. The chain is built from TRBV7-2 and TRBJ2-5; D is possibly TRBD1 (8 bases). V was trimmed by 5 bases and J by 5 bases, leaving 15 bases between them. The CDR3 length is 14 residues. The germline gives CDR1 SGHTA, CDR2 FQGNSA. The CDR3 DNA follows: TGTGCCAGCAGCCACACAGGGGGGGGGGAGACCCAGTACTTC. It is translated as CASSHTGGGETQYF.

The V and J genes are TRBV4-3 and TRBJ2-1, with 10 bases aligning to TRBD1. Unmatched junction bases numbered 12, after V lost 1 base and J lost 6 bases. The length of the CDR3 is 18 residues. Germline CDR1 LGHNA, CDR2 YSLEER. The CDR3 DNA sequence: TGCGCCAGCAGCCAAGGGCCCCCGGGACAGGGGTCTCTCAATGAGCAGTTCTTC. This encodes CASSQGPPGQGSLNEQFF.

The V call is TRBV4-1, the J call TRBJ2-5; perhaps D is TRBD1 or TRBD2 (5 bases each). CDR3 size: 14 residues. CDR1 MGHRA and CDR2 YSYEKL come from the germline V gene. Trimming removed 1 base from V and 4 bases from J, with 10 bases in between. For the CDR3, the DNA is TGCGCCAGCAGCCAAGGAGAGGGGCCAGAGACCCAGTACTTC. It is translated as CASSQGEGPETQYF.

This sequence joins TRBV27 and TRBJ2-3, with 9 bases identical to TRBD2. This CDR3 spans 16 amino acids. Germline-derived CDR1 and CDR2 are MNHEY and SMNVEV (reference sequence). Trimming at V came to 6 bases and at J to 4 bases, leaving 11 bases not matched to a gene. The DNA for the CDR3 is TGTGCCAGCAGCCTCAGCCAGGGACTAGCAGCAGATACGCAGTATTTT. Translating gives CASSLSQGLAADTQYF.